One sample yielded the 4 T cell receptor beta chains listed below, sequenced in a study of shared clonotypes between healthy human individuals. Some clones are missing from TCRdb's copy, which holds only in-frame ones; the method was immunoSEQ multiplex PCR. In the table there are about 2,100,000 clones, 85% to 95% of which are singletons. Only CD45RO-negative cells positively selected for CCR7 counted as naive CD8 cells, so terminally differentiated effector memory CD45RA+ cells were excluded. The sequencing sample was made of naive CD8+ T cells from PBMCs. These TCRs come from a man between 18 and 35 years old in good health. Some clones in this sample may be carry-over from other donors' samples.

The sample holds one count of this clone. This CDR3 is CASPPPARGPDTQYF. The CDR3 coding sequence is TGCGCCAGCCCTCCCCCGGCTAGAGGTCCAGATACGCAGTATTTT. This chain uses TRBV10-1 with TRBJ2-3; no definite D call. The CDR3 spans 15 residues. Trimming cost V 8 bases and J 4 bases, with 19 bases left between them. CDR1 and CDR2 (germline): WNHNN, SYGVQD (reference sequence).

The gene calls are TRBV7-2 and TRBJ1-1; TRBD1 is a possible D gene (5 bases). The CDR3 contains 15 residues. V lost 5 bases and J lost 6, with 19 bases in between. Germline-derived CDR1 and CDR2 are SGHTA and FQGNSA. The CDR3 here is CASSPNTGTRAEAFF. In DNA, the CDR3 is TGTGCCAGCAGCCCAAACACCGGGACGAGGGCTGAAGCTTTCTTT.

This clone was recorded only once. V usage is TRBV7-9 and J usage is TRBJ2-7; D is unclear. The CDR3 spans 11 residues. Trimming removed 5 bases from V and 6 bases from J, with 8 bases in between. Germline V lookup: CDR1 SEHNR, CDR2 FQNEAQ (reference sequence). CDR3 sequence (DNA): TGTGCCAGCAGCGCCTCTACCGAGCAGTACTTC. Its protein product is CASSASTEQYF. The variable domain in full, completed from reference TRBV7-9 and TRBJ2-7, reads DTGVSQNPRHKITKRGQNVTFRCDPISEHNRLYWYRQTLGQGPEFLTYFQNEAQLEKSRLLSDRFSAERPKGSFSTLEIQRTEQGDSAMYLCASSASTEQYFGPGTRLTVT.

This clone was seen only a few times. The chain recombines TRBV29-1 with TRBJ1-1; no firm D call. This CDR3 region has 12 residues. CDR1 and CDR2 from the germline V gene are SQVTM and ANQGSEA. Trimming removed 5 bases from V and 5 bases from J, with 12 bases in between. The CDR3 coding sequence is TGCAGCGTTAATCTCCACGGGACTGAAGCTTTCTTT. It translates to CSVNLHGTEAFF.